The next 5 T cell receptor beta chains were all read from a single sample in a study of blood T cells in healthy people across ages. Through a sample-barcoded 5' primer and a J-beta primer mix, a second PCR was run for about 7 to 12 cycles. TCRdb itself ran the 5' RACE reads through MiXCR, one entry per CDR3 protein. In the table there are some 760,000 distinct CDR3 sequences, approximately 25% of which are singletons. These records were also assigned to another study, of T cells of mothers and their children.

Sequencing input: blood. The receptor source for this set is a boy younger than 18 in good health.

The rearrangement joins TRBV7-9 to TRBJ2-1; the D is unclear. Germline lookup yields CDR1 SEHNR and CDR2 FQNEAQ (reference sequence). V was clipped by 1 base and J by 6 bases, with 7 bases between them. The CDR3 consists of 13 residues. CDR3 region: CASSLEPSNEQFF. The CDR3 DNA follows: TGTGCCAGCAGCTTAGAACCATCCAATGAGCAGTTCTTC.

This clonotype was detected a few times. The rearrangement links TRBV6-5 to TRBJ1-1; D gene uncertain. Germline CDR1 reads MNHEY; CDR2 reads SVGAGI. The CDR3 is 14 residues long. The V and J ends lost 0 bases and 5 bases respectively, with 10 bases between them. The chain's CDR3 is CASSYSSAGTEAFF. In nucleotides, the CDR3 is TGTGCCAGCAGTTACTCGAGTGCTGGGACTGAAGCTTTCTTT.

The chain joins TRBV21-1 to TRBJ2-6; whether TRBD2, the table's D call, matches the DNA was not checked. TRBV21-1 is labeled a pseudogene. This CDR3 contains 14 residues. The CDR3 protein is CASSTKDGASVLTF. The CDR3 DNA is TGTGCCAGCAGCACCAAGGACGGTGCTAGCGTCCTGACTTTC.

The chain is built from TRBV9 and TRBJ2-1; D perhaps matches TRBD2 (6 bases). Germline values: CDR1 SGDLS, CDR2 YYNGEE. Trimming shortened V by 0 bases and J by 4 bases, and 11 bases separated the two germline ends. This CDR3 is built from 15 residues. CDR3 sequence: CASSVEEGGYNEQFF. The CDR3 DNA is TGTGCCAGCAGCGTAGAGGAGGGTGGGTACAATGAGCAGTTCTTC. The entire variable domain, with the rest obtained from reference TRBV9 and TRBJ2-1, is as follows: DSGVTQTPKHLITATGQRVTLRCSPRSGDLSVYWYQQSLDQGLQFLIQYYNGEERAKGNILERFSAQQFPDLHSELNLSSLELGDSALYFCASSVEEGGYNEQFFGPGTRLTVL.

The table lists this clonotype with a few counts. The chain has TRBV28 and TRBJ2-1; D is possibly TRBD2 (6 bases). Trimming removed 2 bases from V and 7 bases from J, with 12 bases in between. The CDR3 contains 14 residues. The V gene's germline CDR1 is MDHEN and CDR2 SYDVKM. The CDR3 nucleotides are TGTGCCAGCAGTTTACATTCCCTAGCGAATGAGCAGTTCTTC. Translation gives CASSLHSLANEQFF.